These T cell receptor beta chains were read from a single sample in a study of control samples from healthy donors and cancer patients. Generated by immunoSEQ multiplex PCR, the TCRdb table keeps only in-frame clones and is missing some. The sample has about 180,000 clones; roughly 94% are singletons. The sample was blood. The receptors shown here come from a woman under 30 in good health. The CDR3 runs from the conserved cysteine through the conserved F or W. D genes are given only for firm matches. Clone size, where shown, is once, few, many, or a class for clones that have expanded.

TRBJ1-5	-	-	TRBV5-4	CASSLGGRAGWDQPQHF	TGTGCCAGCAGCTTGGGAGGTAGGGCAGGGTGGGATCAGCCCCAGCATTTT
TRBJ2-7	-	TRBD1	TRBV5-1	CASSFSGTDYRAYEQYF	TGCGCCAGCAGCTTTTCCGGGACAGACTACCGGGCCTACGAGCAGTACTTC
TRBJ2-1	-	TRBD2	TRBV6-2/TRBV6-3	CASSYGGGAIEQFF	TGTGCCAGCAGTTACGGCGGGGGGGCTATTGAGCAGTTCTTC
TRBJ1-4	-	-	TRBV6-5	CASHPGFNEKLFF	TGTGCCAGCCATCCGGGATTTAATGAAAAACTGTTTTTT
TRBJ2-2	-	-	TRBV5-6	CASRPREGLTGELFF	TGTGCCAGCAGGCCCCGTGAAGGGCTTACCGGGGAGCTGTTTTTT
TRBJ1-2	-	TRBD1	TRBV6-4	CASSETPGGGYTF	TGTGCCAGCAGTGAAACCCCAGGGGGCGGCTACACCTTC
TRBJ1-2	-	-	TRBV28	CASSDGAVGYGYTF	TGTGCCAGCAGCGACGGGGCAGTGGGCTATGGCTACACCTTC
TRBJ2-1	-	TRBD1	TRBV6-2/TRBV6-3	CASSITGDWDNEQFF	TGTGCCAGCAGTATCACAGGGGATTGGGACAATGAGCAGTTCTTC
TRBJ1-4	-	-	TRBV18	CASSPDREKLFF	TGTGCCAGCTCACCTGACAGGGAAAAACTGTTTTTT
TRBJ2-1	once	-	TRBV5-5	CASSSGNLDEQFF	TGTGCCAGCAGCTCGGGGAACTTGGATGAGCAGTTCTTC
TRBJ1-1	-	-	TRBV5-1	CASSLDLGMSTEAFF	TGCGCCAGCAGCTTGGATCTGGGGATGAGCACTGAAGCTTTCTTT
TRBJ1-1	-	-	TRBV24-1	CATSDLVGAAFF	TGTGCCACCAGTGATTTAGTCGGGGCAGCTTTCTTT
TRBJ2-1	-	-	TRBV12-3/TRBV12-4	CASSPFNEQFF	TGTGCCAGCAGTCCATTTAATGAGCAGTTCTTC
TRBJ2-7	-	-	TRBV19	CASSAGPYGYEQYF	TGTGCCAGTAGTGCGGGACCGTACGGCTACGAGCAGTACTTC
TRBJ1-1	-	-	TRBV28	CASSFAGRYMNTEAFF	TGTGCCAGCAGTTTCGCGGGGCGGTACATGAACACTGAAGCTTTCTTT
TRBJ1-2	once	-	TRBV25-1	CASRDRVGYTF	TGTGCCAGCAGGGACAGAGTCGGCTACACCTTC
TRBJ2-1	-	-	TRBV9	CASNSRTDHSYNEQFF	TGTGCCAGCAATTCAAGAACCGACCACTCCTACAATGAGCAGTTCTTC
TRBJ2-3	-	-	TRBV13	CASSPGATDTQYF	TGTGCCAGCAGCCCAGGGGCCACAGATACGCAGTATTTT
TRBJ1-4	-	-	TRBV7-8	CASSRRDTGHTNEKLFF	TGTGCCAGCAGCCGACGGGACACCGGCCATACTAATGAAAAACTGTTTTTT
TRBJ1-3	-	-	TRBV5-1	CASSLGSSGNTIYF	TGCGCCAGCAGCTTGGGCAGCTCTGGAAACACCATATATTTT
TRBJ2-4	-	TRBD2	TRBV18	CASSLSGTSDGEYF	TGTGCCAGCTCACTCTCCGGGACTAGCGATGGGGAGTACTTC
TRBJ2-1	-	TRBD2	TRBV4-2	CASSPTGWGGKSYNEQFF	TGTGCCAGCAGCCCCACCGGTTGGGGGGGGAAATCCTACAATGAGCAGTTCTTC
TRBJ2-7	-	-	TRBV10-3	CAISEARGDEQYF	TGTGCCATCAGTGAGGCTAGGGGGGACGAGCAGTACTTC
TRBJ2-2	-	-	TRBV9	CASSIRGATGELFF	TGTGCCAGCAGCATCCGGGGGGCCACCGGGGAGCTGTTTTTT
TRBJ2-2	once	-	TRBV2	CASKGTGELFF	TGTGCCAGCAAGGGCACCGGGGAGCTGTTTTTT
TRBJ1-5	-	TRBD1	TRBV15	CATSRDLTGVNQPQHF	TGTGCCACCAGCAGGGACCTAACAGGGGTTAACCAGCCCCAGCATTTT
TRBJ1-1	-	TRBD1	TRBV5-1	CASSRGQGMNTEAFF	TGCGCCAGCAGCAGGGGACAGGGAATGAACACTGAAGCTTTCTTT
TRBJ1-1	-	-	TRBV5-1	CASSFVENTEAFF	TGCGCCAGCAGCTTTGTCGAGAACACTGAAGCTTTCTTT
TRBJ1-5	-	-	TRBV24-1	CATSRGNSNQPQHF	TGTGCCACCTCGAGGGGGAATAGCAATCAGCCCCAGCATTTT
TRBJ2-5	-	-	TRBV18	CASSPPGEWAQYF	TGTGCCAGCTCACCCCCCGGAGAATGGGCCCAGTACTTC
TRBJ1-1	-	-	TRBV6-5	CASSYLGTGAEAFF	TGTGCCAGCAGTTACCTCGGGACGGGAGCGGAAGCTTTCTTT
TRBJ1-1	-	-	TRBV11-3	CASSLARSREAFF	TGTGCCAGCAGCTTAGCCCGCTCGCGTGAAGCTTTCTTT
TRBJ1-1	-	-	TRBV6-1	CASSGPHQGWLNTEAFF	TGTGCCAGCAGTGGACCCCACCAGGGGTGGTTGAACACTGAAGCTTTCTTT
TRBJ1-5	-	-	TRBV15	CATSRDLGLGQPQHF	TGTGCCACCAGCAGAGATCTGGGTTTAGGTCAGCCCCAGCATTTT
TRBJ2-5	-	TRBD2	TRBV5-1	CASSPWTSGRETQYF	TGCGCCAGCAGCCCTTGGACTAGCGGGAGAGAGACCCAGTACTTC
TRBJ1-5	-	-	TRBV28	CASSFPRLPANQPQHF	TGTGCCAGCAGTTTTCCGAGGCTCCCTGCGAATCAGCCCCAGCATTTT
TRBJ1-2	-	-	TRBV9	CASSAQRVSYGYTF	TGTGCCAGCAGCGCTCAACGAGTGAGTTATGGCTACACCTTC
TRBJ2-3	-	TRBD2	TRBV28	CASSSSDLAGGSTDTQYF	TGTGCCAGCAGTTCCTCTGATCTAGCGGGAGGGAGCACAGATACGCAGTATTTT
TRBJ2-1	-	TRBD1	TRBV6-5	CASSYGTGGDEQFF	TGTGCCAGCAGTTACGGGACAGGGGGTGATGAGCAGTTCTTC
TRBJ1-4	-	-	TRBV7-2	CASRRPGGATNEKLFF	TGTGCCAGCAGACGTCCGGGGGGAGCAACTAATGAAAAACTGTTTTTT
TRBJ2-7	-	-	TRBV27	CASSLSTGEFYEQYF	TGTGCCAGCAGTTTATCGACAGGAGAATTCTACGAGCAGTACTTC
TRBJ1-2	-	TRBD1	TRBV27	CASSLGGGGYGYTF	TGTGCCAGCAGTTTAGGAGGGGGCGGCTATGGCTACACCTTC
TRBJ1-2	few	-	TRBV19	CASSINSNYGYTF	TGTGCCAGTAGTATCAACAGCAACTATGGCTACACCTTC